Described below is a single T cell receptor (beta chain) sequence and its context. The record originates from a study of blood T cell repertoires in COVID-19. Sequencing was performed with immunoSEQ multiplex PCR; in TCRdb, only in-frame clones are kept and a portion is missing. The data show around 300,000 clones, with approximately 81% seen just once and 2% to 3% held by the top ten. The TCR was taken from a woman in her forties or fifties who had recovered from COVID-19. The source material was PBMCs or T cells enriched from blood (not recorded which).

The CDR3 DNA is TGTGCCAGCAATTCAGGGGTTAGCTCCTATAATTCACCCCTCCACTTT. Translating it yields CASNSGVSSYNSPLHF. The V call is TRBV6-6, the J call TRBJ1-6; a weak D match, TRBD1 (6 bases). V dropped 7 bases and J dropped 0 bases, with 13 bases sitting between them. CDR1 and CDR2 (germline): MNHNY, SVGAGI (reference sequence). The CDR3 runs 16 residues.